This TCR beta chain was documented in a study of control samples from healthy donors and cancer patients. This table comes from immunoSEQ multiplex PCR, and its TCRdb copy is limited to in-frame clones, with some not included. The sample holds 150,000 to 200,000 clones, almost 90% seen once. The CDR3 is 16 amino acids. The V end lost 2 bases, the J end lost 1 base, and 12 bases lay between the germline ends. The germline V gene encodes CDR1 MNHNS and CDR2 SASEGT. The rearrangement links TRBV6-1 to TRBJ1-5, with a weak D call TRBD1 (5 bases). Sequencing was done on a sample of blood. The receptor was isolated from a man aged 18 to 29 in good health. CDR3 coding DNA: TGTGCCAGCAGTGAATGGGGGTCGACGAGCAATCAGCCCCAGCATTTT. Protein sequence: CASSEWGSTSNQPQHF.